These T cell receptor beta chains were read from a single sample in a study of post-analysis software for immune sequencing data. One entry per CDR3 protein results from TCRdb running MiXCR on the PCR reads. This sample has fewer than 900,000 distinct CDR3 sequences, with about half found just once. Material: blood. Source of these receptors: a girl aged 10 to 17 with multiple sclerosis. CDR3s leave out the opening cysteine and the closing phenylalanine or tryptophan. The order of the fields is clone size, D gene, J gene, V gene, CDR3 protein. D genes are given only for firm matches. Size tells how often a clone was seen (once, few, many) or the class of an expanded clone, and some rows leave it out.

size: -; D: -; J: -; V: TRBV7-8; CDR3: ASRTRTSEQY
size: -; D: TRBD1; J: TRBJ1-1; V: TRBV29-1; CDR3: SVGQGPGAEAF
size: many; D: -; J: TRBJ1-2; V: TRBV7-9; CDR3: ASSLSNSYNYGYT
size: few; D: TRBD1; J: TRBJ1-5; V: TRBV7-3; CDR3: ASSLRATGPNQPQH
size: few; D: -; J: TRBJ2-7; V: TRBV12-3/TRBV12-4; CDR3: ASSLGGVGHEQY
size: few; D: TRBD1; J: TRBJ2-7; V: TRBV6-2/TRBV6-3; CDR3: ASSYTRGQGPYEQY
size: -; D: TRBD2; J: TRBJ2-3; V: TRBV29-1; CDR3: SVGGLAGGGIADTQY
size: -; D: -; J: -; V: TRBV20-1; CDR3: SARLGRGSETQY
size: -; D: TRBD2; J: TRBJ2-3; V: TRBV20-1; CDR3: SARGTSIHTQY
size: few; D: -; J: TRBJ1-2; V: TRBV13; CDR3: ASRNRATPDGYT
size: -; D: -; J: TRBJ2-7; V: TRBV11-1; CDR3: ASSLNWASPTYEQY
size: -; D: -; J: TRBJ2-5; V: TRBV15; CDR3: ATSRVTGFQEAQY
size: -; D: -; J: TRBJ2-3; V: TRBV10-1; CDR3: ASRDARPTDTQY
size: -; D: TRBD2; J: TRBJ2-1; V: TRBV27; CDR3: ASSLSYVRDYLYNEQF
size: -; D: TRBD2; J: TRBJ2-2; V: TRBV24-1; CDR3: ATSDSSSGRENTGELF
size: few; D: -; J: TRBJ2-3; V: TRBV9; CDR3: ASSAQDTDTQY
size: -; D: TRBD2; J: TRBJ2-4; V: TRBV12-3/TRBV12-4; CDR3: ASSQSSGRYGIAKNIQY
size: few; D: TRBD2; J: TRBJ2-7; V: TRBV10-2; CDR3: ASRPRDYFYEQY
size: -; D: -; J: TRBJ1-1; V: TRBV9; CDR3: ASSRREGGPPEAF
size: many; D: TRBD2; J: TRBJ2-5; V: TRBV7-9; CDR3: ASREREEGETQY
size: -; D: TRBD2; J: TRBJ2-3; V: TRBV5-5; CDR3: ASSWEAGGHKY
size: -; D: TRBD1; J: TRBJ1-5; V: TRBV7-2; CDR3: ASSPGGYQPQH
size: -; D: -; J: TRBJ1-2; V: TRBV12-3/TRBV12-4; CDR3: ASSFDSHRHGYT
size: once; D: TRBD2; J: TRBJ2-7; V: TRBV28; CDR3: ASESLGGRGSYEQY
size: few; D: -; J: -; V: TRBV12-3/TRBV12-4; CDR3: ASSRGGLSDEQY
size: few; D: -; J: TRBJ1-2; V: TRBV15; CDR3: ATKSLVGYT
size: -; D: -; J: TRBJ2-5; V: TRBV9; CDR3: ASSAGTHDRGETQY
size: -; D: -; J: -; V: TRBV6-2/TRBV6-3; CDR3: ASSGWETQY
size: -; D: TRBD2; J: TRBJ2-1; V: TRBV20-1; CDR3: SASPGLAGRGEQF
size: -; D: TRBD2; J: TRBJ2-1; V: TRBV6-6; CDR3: ASSTLLAGGGNEQF